This note documents a single T cell receptor (beta chain) sequence. The sample is drawn from a study of blood T cell repertoires in COVID-19. The assay was immunoSEQ multiplex PCR, and TCRdb's table has in-frame clones only and misses some. The data show some 490,000 clones, roughly nine tenths seen once. CDR3 length equals 16 residues. Germline V gene sequence: CDR1 KGHSH, CDR2 LQKENI. V lost 1 base and J lost 6; bases outside the gene matches: 7. The sequenced sample was PBMCs or T cells enriched from blood (not recorded which). The receptor was isolated from a woman in her sixties or seventies who had recovered from COVID-19. The chain recombines TRBV18 with TRBJ2-1; TRBD2 matches 9 bases. This CDR3 reads CASSPRRGGMGNEQFF. DNA of the CDR3: TGTGCCAGCTCACCACGGCGGGGGGGCATGGGCAATGAGCAGTTCTTC.